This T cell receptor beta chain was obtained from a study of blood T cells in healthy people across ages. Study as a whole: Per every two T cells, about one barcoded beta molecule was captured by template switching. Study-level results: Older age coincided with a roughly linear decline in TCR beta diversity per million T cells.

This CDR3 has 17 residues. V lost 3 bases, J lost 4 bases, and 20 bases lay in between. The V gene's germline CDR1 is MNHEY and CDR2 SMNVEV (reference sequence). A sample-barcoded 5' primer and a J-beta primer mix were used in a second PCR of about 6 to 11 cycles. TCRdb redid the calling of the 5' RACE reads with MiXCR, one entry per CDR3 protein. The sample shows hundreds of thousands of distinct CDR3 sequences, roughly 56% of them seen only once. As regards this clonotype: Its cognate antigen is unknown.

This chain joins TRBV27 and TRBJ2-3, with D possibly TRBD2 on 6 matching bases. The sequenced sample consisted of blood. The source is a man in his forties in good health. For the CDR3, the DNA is TGTGCCAGCAGTTTCCTGGGAGCGGGCACCAAGGCAGATACGCAGTATTTT. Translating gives CASSFLGAGTKADTQYF.